A single sample gave rise to the 17 T cell receptor beta chains below, sequenced in a study of blood T cell repertoires in COVID-19. Only in-frame clones appear in the TCRdb table, and some are missing; sequencing was by immunoSEQ multiplex PCR. Here the sample spans approximately 140,000 clones, under 85% being singletons. Specimen: peripheral blood. These receptors were taken from a human donor in a cohort sampled during active COVID-19.

The chain carries TRBV2 and TRBJ1-5; 7 bases fit TRBD1. The length of the CDR3 is 15 residues. In germline, CDR1 is SNHLY, CDR2 FYNNEI. Germline trimming cut 6 bases from V and 0 bases from J; bases unmatched to any gene: 5. As DNA, the CDR3 is TGTGCCAGCAGGAAGGACAGGAATAGCAATCAGCCCCAGCATTTT. This gives the protein CASRKDRNSNQPQHF.

The chain employs TRBV11-2 and TRBJ1-1; 9 bases align to TRBD1. Per germline, CDR1 SGHAT and CDR2 FQNNGV. V lost 4 bases and J lost 0; bases outside the gene matches: 6. CDR3 length: 16 amino acids. CDR3 sequence (DNA): TGTGCCAGCAGCTCAAGACAGGGGGGGTTGAACACTGAAGCTTTCTTT. It specifies CASSSRQGGLNTEAFF.

The chain is built from TRBV5-1 and TRBJ2-7; 7 nucleotides line up with TRBD1. This CDR3 has 16 amino acids. V lost 4 bases and J lost 4; bases outside the gene matches: 14. Germline loops: CDR1 SGHRS, CDR2 YFSETQ. The CDR3 loop is CASSLFRQGEGYEQYF. The CDR3 nucleotides read TGCGCCAGCAGCCTCTTCCGACAGGGAGAGGGTTACGAGCAGTACTTC.

The chain employs TRBV19 and TRBJ1-1; 8 bases map to TRBD1. Germline assignment: CDR1 LNHDA and CDR2 SQIVND (reference sequence). The CDR3 spans 15 residues. Trimming took 7 bases from V and 0 from J; bases not matched to a gene: 7. DNA for the CDR3: TGTGCCAGTAAGAGGACAGGGTACATGAACACTGAAGCTTTCTTT. It encodes CASKRTGYMNTEAFF.

This clone was counted only a few times. V usage is TRBV19 and J usage is TRBJ1-3, with D maybe TRBD1 (5 bases). The CDR3 is 15 residues long. V dropped 3 bases and J dropped 2 bases, with 11 bases sitting between them. Per the germline V gene, CDR1 is LNHDA and CDR2 is SQIVND (reference sequence). The CDR3 sequence: CASSIRAGTGNTIYF. For the CDR3, the DNA is TGTGCCAGTAGTATCCGAGCAGGGACTGGAAACACCATATATTTT. Based on the CDR3 plus reference TRBV19 and TRBJ1-3, the full variable domain is DGGITQSPKYLFRKEGQNVTLSCEQNLNHDAMYWYRQDPGQGLRLIYYSQIVNDFQKGDIAEGYSVSREKKESFPLTVTSAQKNPTAFYLCASSIRAGTGNTIYFGEGSWLTVV.

This clone was seen a few times. This sequence joins TRBV14 and TRBJ2-1, with D tentatively TRBD2 (6 bases). Germline V CDR1 and CDR2: SGHDN, FVKESK. The CDR3 covers 12 residues. V was clipped by 4 bases and J by 14 bases, with 15 bases between them. The CDR3 spells CASSPLGTGKFF. The CDR3 DNA sequence: TGTGCCAGCAGCCCCCTGGGGACTGGGAAGTTCTTC.

V usage is TRBV7-9 and J usage is TRBJ2-1; D is perhaps TRBD2 (5 bases). Germline V gene sequence: CDR1 SEHNR, CDR2 FQNEAQ (reference sequence). V was cut by 3 bases and J by 7 bases, with 16 bases left in between. CDR3 length: 15 amino acids. CDR3 sequence reads: CASSLEASIVNEQFF. The DNA for the CDR3 is TGTGCCAGCAGCTTGGAGGCTAGCATTGTGAATGAGCAGTTCTTC.

The CDR3 region is CASSGSHSYNEQFF. In nucleotides, the CDR3 is TGTGCCAGCTCTGGGAGTCATTCCTACAATGAGCAGTTCTTC. This chain connects TRBV11-1 to TRBJ2-1; D possibly corresponds to TRBD2 (5 bases). Trimming removed 8 bases from V and 1 base from J, with 12 bases in between. Germline V gives CDR1 SGHAT, CDR2 FQDESV (reference sequence). The CDR3 runs to 14 residues.

This rearrangement joins TRBV3-1 (or the pseudogene TRBV3-2) to TRBJ2-7; 8 bases are a match to TRBD2. Looked up from germline, CDR1 is LGHDT and CDR2 is YNNKEL (reference sequence). Trimming removed 4 bases from V and 2 bases from J; junction bases left unmatched: 4. This CDR3 region has 14 residues. The CDR3 sequence: CASSLSGGAYEQYF. The CDR3 nucleotides are TGTGCCAGCAGCCTCTCGGGAGGGGCCTACGAGCAGTACTTC.

The chain combines TRBV27 with TRBJ2-1, with 9 bases identical to TRBD2. The CDR3 is 16 amino acids. J lost 8 bases, V lost 4 bases, and 12 bases had no gene match. Germline V gene lookup returns CDR1 MNHEY and CDR2 SMNVEV (reference sequence). CDR3 in DNA: TGTGCCAGCAGTTATTCTAGCGGGGAGACCTTCTATGAGCAGTTCTTC. This gives the protein CASSYSSGETFYEQFF.

The V and J genes are TRBV28 and TRBJ2-1; TRBD2 matches 8 bases. CDR3 size: 15 residues. The ends lost 7 bases at V and 2 bases at J; junction bases unmatched: 7. Per the germline V gene, CDR1 is MDHEN and CDR2 is SYDVKM. CDR3 nucleotides: TGTGCCAGCATCCGGGCGCGGGAGGCCTACAATGAGCAGTTCTTC. This translates into CASIRAREAYNEQFF. Together with reference TRBV28 and TRBJ2-1, the CDR3 gives the full variable domain: DVKVTQSSRYLVKRTGEKVFLECVQDMDHENMFWYRQDPGLGLRLIYFSYDVKMKEKGDIPEGYSVSREKKERFSLILESASTNQTSMYLCASIRAREAYNEQFFGPGTRLTVL.

The rearrangement links TRBV28 to TRBJ2-2; the D gene is possibly TRBD1 (5 bases). V was trimmed by 3 bases and J by 1 base, leaving 9 bases between them. The germline V gene has CDR1 MDHEN and CDR2 SYDVKM. CDR3 length: 15 residues. CDR3 coding DNA: TGTGCCAGCAGTTTTGAGGACAAGAACACCGGGGAGCTGTTTTTT. Encoded protein: CASSFEDKNTGELFF.

The chain joins TRBV5-1 to TRBJ1-1, with 8 positions matching TRBD1. J gave up 5 bases and V 1 base, and 7 bases lay outside the gene matches. The length of the CDR3 is 15 residues. The germline V gene has CDR1 SGHRS and CDR2 YFSETQ. The CDR3: CASSLLQGAGTEAFF. CDR3 nucleotides: TGCGCCAGCAGCTTGTTGCAGGGGGCGGGAACTGAAGCTTTCTTT.

This clone appeared a few times. The chain is built from TRBV28 and TRBJ2-3, with 7 bases lining up with TRBD2. The CDR3 is 16 amino acids. The V and J ends lost 8 bases and 0 bases, in that order; junction bases with no gene match: 11. The germline CDR1 and CDR2 sequences are MDHEN and SYDVKM. DNA for the CDR3: TGTGCCAGCCTTAGGGGAGGGTACCCTAGCACAGATACGCAGTATTTT. As protein: CASLRGGYPSTDTQYF.

The gene calls are TRBV28 and TRBJ1-5; 7 bases are shared with TRBD1. The germline gives CDR1 MDHEN, CDR2 SYDVKM. The CDR3 is 15 residues long. The V gene end was trimmed by 5 bases and the J gene end by 9 bases; junction bases not matched to a gene: 13. The CDR3 reads CASSPSTGKRGPQHF. DNA for the CDR3: TGTGCCAGCAGTCCATCGACAGGGAAAAGGGGGCCCCAGCATTTT.

This chain joins TRBV27 and TRBJ2-5, with a weak D call TRBD2 (5 bases). The CDR3 has 14 amino acids. The germline CDR1 and CDR2 sequences are MNHEY and SMNVEV (reference sequence). The V and J ends lost 2 bases and 3 bases respectively, with 10 bases between them. The CDR3 reads CASSLHGREETQYF. The CDR3 nucleotides are TGTGCCAGCAGTTTACACGGGCGGGAAGAGACCCAGTACTTC.

The chain combines TRBV7-2 with TRBJ2-7; the D gene is possibly TRBD2 (6 bases). The CDR3 loop spans 14 amino acids. V lost 6 bases and J 5 bases, leaving 17 bases between the germline ends. Germline assignment: CDR1 SGHTA and CDR2 FQGNSA. CDR3 in amino acids: CASSSSGGWDEQYF. CDR3 bases: TGTGCCAGCAGTTCCTCTGGGGGGTGGGACGAGCAGTACTTC.